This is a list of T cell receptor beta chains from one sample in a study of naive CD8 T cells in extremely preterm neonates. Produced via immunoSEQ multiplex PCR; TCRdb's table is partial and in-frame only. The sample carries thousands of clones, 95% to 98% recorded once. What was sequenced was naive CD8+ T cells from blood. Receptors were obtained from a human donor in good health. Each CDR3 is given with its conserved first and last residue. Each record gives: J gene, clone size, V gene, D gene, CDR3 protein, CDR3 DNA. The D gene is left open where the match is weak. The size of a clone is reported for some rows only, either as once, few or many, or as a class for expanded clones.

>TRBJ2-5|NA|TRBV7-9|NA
CASSSRDFQETQYF
TGTGCCAGCAGCTCCCGGGACTTTCAAGAGACCCAGTACTTC
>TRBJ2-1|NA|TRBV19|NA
CASSIGTFYNEQFF
TGTGCCAGTAGTATTGGGACTTTTTACAATGAGCAGTTCTTC
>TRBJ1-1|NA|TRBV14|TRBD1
CASSLRAGQGPGGAEAFF
TGTGCCAGCAGCCTCAGGGCGGGACAGGGGCCCGGCGGCGCTGAAGCTTTCTTT
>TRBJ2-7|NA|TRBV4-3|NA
CASSQDAAGEQYF
TGCGCCAGCAGCCAAGATGCGGCGGGGGAGCAGTACTTC
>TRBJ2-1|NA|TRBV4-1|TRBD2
CASSQKVGLAGRDEQFF
TGCGCCAGCAGCCAAAAGGTCGGACTAGCGGGACGGGATGAGCAGTTCTTC
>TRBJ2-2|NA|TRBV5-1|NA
CASSGRGRGTGELFF
TGCGCCAGCAGCGGCAGGGGTCGCGGCACCGGGGAGCTGTTTTTT
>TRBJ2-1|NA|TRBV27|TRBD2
CASSTSGRANEQFF
TGTGCCAGCTCAACTAGCGGGAGGGCCAATGAGCAGTTCTTC
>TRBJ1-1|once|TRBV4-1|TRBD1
CASSLRQGNTEAFF
TGCGCCAGCAGCCTCCGACAGGGCAACACTGAAGCTTTCTTT
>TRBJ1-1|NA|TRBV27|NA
CASSLSRAVEAFF
TGTGCCAGCAGTTTATCCAGGGCAGTTGAAGCTTTCTTT
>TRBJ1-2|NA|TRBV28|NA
CASSLQGSTDYGYTF
TGTGCCAGCAGTCTACAGGGTTCGACGGACTATGGCTACACCTTC
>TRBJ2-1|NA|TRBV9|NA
CASSVALTDYNEQFF
TGTGCCAGCAGCGTAGCACTGACTGATTACAATGAGCAGTTCTTC
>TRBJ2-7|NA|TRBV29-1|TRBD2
CSVEDIGTSGYHEQYF
TGCAGCGTTGAAGATATAGGGACTAGCGGTTACCACGAGCAGTACTTC
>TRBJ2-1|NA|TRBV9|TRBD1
CASSVQGDEQFF
TGTGCCAGCAGCGTGCAGGGGGATGAGCAGTTCTTC
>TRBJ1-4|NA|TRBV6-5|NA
CASRTTEATSEKLFF
TGTGCCAGCAGAACGACAGAGGCGACTAGTGAAAAACTGTTTTTT
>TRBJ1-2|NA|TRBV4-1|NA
CASSQKSIRQETSGYTF
TGCGCCAGCAGCCAAAAGTCCATAAGACAGGAGACGTCCGGCTACACCTTC
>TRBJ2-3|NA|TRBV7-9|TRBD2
CASSPYLAGGSTDTQYF
TGTGCCAGCAGCCCGTATCTAGCGGGAGGCAGCACAGATACGCAGTATTTT